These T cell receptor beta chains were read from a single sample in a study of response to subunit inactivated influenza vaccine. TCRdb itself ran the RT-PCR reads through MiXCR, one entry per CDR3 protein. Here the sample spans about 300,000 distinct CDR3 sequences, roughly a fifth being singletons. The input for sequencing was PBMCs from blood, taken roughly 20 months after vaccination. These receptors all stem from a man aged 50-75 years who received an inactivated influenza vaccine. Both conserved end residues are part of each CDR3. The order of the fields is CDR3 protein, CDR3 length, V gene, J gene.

CASSQTPGTENQPQHF	16	TRBV4-2	TRBJ1-5
CASIVGIDEAFF	12	TRBV7-9	TRBJ1-1
CSAGTSGRRGEQFF	14	TRBV29-1	TRBJ2-1
CASSEAVGGETQYF	14	TRBV2	TRBJ2-5
CASKNQGGAGNTIYF	15	TRBV28	TRBJ1-3
CASRAGTSGYNEQFF	15	TRBV28	TRBJ2-1
CASSQVHGTGGYEQYF	16	TRBV4-1	TRBJ2-7
CASSGGKARLNTEAFF	16	TRBV6-2/TRBV6-3	TRBJ1-1
CASSQDLVSVKQFF	14	TRBV4-2	TRBJ2-1
CASSYPAQQNTEAFF	15	TRBV6-5	TRBJ1-1
CSAHQGQGFAPLHF	14	TRBV20-1	TRBJ1-6
CAWSTGGGDQPQHF	14	TRBV30	TRBJ1-5
CASRPLAGTLGAEAFF	16	TRBV28	TRBJ1-1
CASSKDPDRGHQPQHF	16	TRBV5-1	TRBJ1-5
CAISEWGADTEAFF	14	TRBV10-3	TRBJ1-1
CASSPAGSGRIDTQYF	16	TRBV4-2	TRBJ2-3
CASSLHGSFGNEQFF	15	TRBV7-3	TRBJ2-1
CASFLSLRRETQYF	14	TRBV18	TRBJ2-5
CASSLQGISGANVLTF	16	TRBV12-3/TRBV12-4	TRBJ2-6
CASSYPLVAGNVYEQYF	17	TRBV6-2/TRBV6-3	TRBJ2-7
CSAAQGVAYEQYF	13	TRBV20-1	TRBJ2-7
CASSPFVGSGANVLTF	16	TRBV2	TRBJ2-6
CASSYAGGKYNEQFF	15	TRBV7-2	TRBJ2-1
CASSSDPGQLINYGYTF	17	TRBV27	TRBJ1-2
CASSWTFGETQYF	13	TRBV5-1	TRBJ2-5
CASGGDSNTQYF	12	TRBV6-2/TRBV6-3	TRBJ2-3
CASSLARDRETQYF	14	TRBV7-9	TRBJ2-5
CASSRTGGAEAFF	13	TRBV6-2/TRBV6-3	TRBJ1-1
CASSYLTGPGLYEQYF	16	TRBV6-5	TRBJ2-7
CASSIYAREPQHF	13	TRBV19	TRBJ1-5
CASGPNSDTQYF	12	TRBV6-5	TRBJ2-3
CASSILKRNRDQPQHF	16	TRBV19	TRBJ1-5
CASSAYRGANEKLFF	15	TRBV2	TRBJ1-4
CAISLSSSGTWGDTQYF	17	TRBV27	TRBJ2-3